Following are 27 T cell receptor beta chains from one sample sequenced in a study of T cells in tuberculosis. Sequenced by immunoSEQ multiplex PCR; TCRdb stores in-frame clones only, minus some. Of about 24,000 clones listed, 95% to 96% were seen once; the top ten hold 9% to 9.5%. What was sequenced was PBMCs. The source is a donor between 5 and 29 years old with latent tuberculosis or without tuberculosis infection.

This rearrangement joins TRBV4-1 to TRBJ1-1; TRBD1 agrees at 7 bases. The CDR3 contains 18 residues. Trimming at V came to 3 bases and at J to 0 bases, leaving 13 bases not matched to a gene. Looked up from germline, CDR1 is MGHRA and CDR2 is YSYEKL. The CDR3, as DNA: TGCGCCAGCAGCCAGTGGTCCGGGACAGCCTTTATGAACACTGAAGCTTTCTTT. The encoded protein is CASSQWSGTAFMNTEAFF.

CDR3 amino acids: CASSSRQVGYNEQFF. The CDR3 nucleotides are TGTGCCAGCAGCTCCCGACAGGTTGGCTACAATGAGCAGTTCTTC. This rearrangement joins TRBV5-6 to TRBJ2-1; tentatively, D is TRBD1 (6 bases). CDR1 and CDR2 (germline): SGHDT, YYEEEE. The germline V and J ends were trimmed by 3 bases and 3 bases, with 13 bases remaining between them. The CDR3 extends over 15 amino acids.

The chain employs TRBV7-9 and TRBJ2-1; D unresolved. This CDR3 is built from 13 residues. Germline lookup yields CDR1 SEHNR and CDR2 FQNEAQ (reference sequence). The V gene lost 1 base and the J gene lost 7 bases, with 8 bases spanning the gap. The CDR3 loop reads CASSLDPPNEQFF. The CDR3 nucleotides read TGTGCCAGCAGCTTAGATCCCCCTAATGAGCAGTTCTTC.

The V call is TRBV5-1, the J call TRBJ2-5; possibly TRBD2 for D (6 bases). Germline lookup yields CDR1 SGHRS and CDR2 YFSETQ. The CDR3 has 14 amino acids. V was shortened by 0 bases and J by 7 bases, with 13 bases between the two germline ends. The DNA of the CDR3 is TGCGCCAGCAGCTTGGGGGGGACGGAGGGGACCCAGTACTTC. Amino acid sequence: CASSLGGTEGTQYF.

The chain joins TRBV5-4 to TRBJ2-1, with 10 bases that match TRBD2. The V and J ends lost 4 bases and 2 bases, in that order; junction bases with no gene match: 18. In germline, CDR1 is SGHNT, CDR2 YYREEE (reference sequence). The CDR3 has 20 residues. The CDR3 loop reads CASSTPRSGGAPDPYNEQFF. CDR3 nucleotide sequence: TGTGCCAGCAGCACCCCGAGGAGCGGGGGGGCCCCAGACCCCTACAATGAGCAGTTCTTC.

V and J are TRBV2 and TRBJ1-2, with D tentatively TRBD1 (6 bases). Germline CDR1 is SNHLY and CDR2 is FYNNEI. There are 16 residues in the CDR3. V gave up 6 bases and J gave up 4 bases, with 21 bases separating them. The CDR3 spells CASRETPRDTVYGYTF. The DNA of the CDR3 is TGTGCCAGCAGAGAAACGCCCCGGGACACCGTCTATGGCTACACCTTC.

The chain couples TRBV6-5 to TRBJ2-3; 9 bases map to TRBD1. The CDR3 loop spans 15 amino acids. Trimming at V came to 2 bases and at J to 4 bases, leaving 4 bases not matched to a gene. Per germline, CDR1 MNHEY and CDR2 SVGAGI. CDR3 sequence (DNA): TGTGCCAGCAGTTACGCGGACAGGGGCGCAGATACGCAGTATTTT. As protein: CASSYADRGADTQYF.

The chain employs TRBV30 and TRBJ1-2; the match to TRBD1 covers 8 bases. This CDR3 is 13 amino acids long. V lost 3 bases to trimming and J lost 7 bases; unmatched junction nucleotides: 7. Germline V gene data show CDR1 as GTSNPN and CDR2 as SVGIG (reference sequence). The CDR3 DNA follows: TGTGCCTGGAGGATTCAGGGGGCCTCTGGCTACACCTTC. Translating gives CAWRIQGASGYTF.

The chain recombines TRBV4-2 with TRBJ1-2, with D unresolved. The V end was cut by 4 bases, the J end by 7 bases, with 13 bases between. Germline V gene lookup returns CDR1 LGHNA and CDR2 YNFKEQ. The CDR3 loop spans 13 amino acids. The CDR3 loop reads CASSPPGGGGYTF. The CDR3 DNA sequence: TGTGCCAGCAGCCCCCCTGGCGGCGGTGGCTACACCTTC.

The genes are TRBV9 and TRBJ2-5, with D possibly TRBD1 on 6 matching bases. Looked up from germline, CDR1 is SGDLS and CDR2 is YYNGEE. The ends were cut back, 0 bases at V and 4 bases at J, with 13 bases in the middle. This CDR3 spans 15 amino acids. CDR3 region: CASSVDLGAGETQYF. The CDR3 DNA follows: TGTGCCAGCAGCGTAGATTTGGGGGCGGGAGAGACCCAGTACTTC.

The chain employs TRBV2 and TRBJ1-1; D might be TRBD1 (5 bases). There are 16 residues in the CDR3. Between the trimmed V and J ends, which lost 2 bases and 0 bases, there was a span of 13 bases. The germline V gene has CDR1 SNHLY and CDR2 FYNNEI. CDR3 sequence reads: CASSERGGNMNTEAFF. As DNA, the CDR3 is TGTGCCAGCAGTGAACGGGGCGGGAATATGAACACTGAAGCTTTCTTT.

Only one count was recorded for this clone. The chain carries TRBV30 and TRBJ1-6; D is unresolved. Germline CDR1 reads GTSNPN; CDR2 reads SVGIG (reference sequence). V lost 4 bases and J lost 10, with 14 bases in between. The CDR3 is made up of 13 amino acids. The DNA for the CDR3 is TGTGCCTGGAAGCCAGACTTTCTATCACCCCTCCACTTT. Protein product: CAWKPDFLSPLHF.

This rearrangement joins TRBV4-1 to TRBJ2-3, with 12 bases fitting TRBD2. CDR3 length: 22 amino acids. Unmatched junction bases numbered 18, after V lost 2 bases and J lost 0 bases. Germline V gene data show CDR1 as MGHRA and CDR2 as YSYEKL. CDR3 residues: CASSQTSVGLAGGRASTDTQYF. In nucleotides, the CDR3 is TGCGCCAGCAGCCAAACATCGGTGGGACTAGCGGGCGGGAGAGCTAGCACAGATACGCAGTATTTT.

The rearrangement links TRBV30 to TRBJ1-6, with no clear D. The CDR3 has 17 amino acids. Germline values: CDR1 GTSNPN, CDR2 SVGIG (reference sequence). Trimming shortened V by 1 base and J by 3 bases, and 16 bases separated the two germline ends. CDR3 coding DNA: TGTGCCTGGAGTGCTGGGCAGCTGGCTATCTATAATTCACCCCTCCACTTT. Its protein is CAWSAGQLAIYNSPLHF.

V and J are TRBV6-1 and TRBJ2-4; 12 bases map to TRBD1. In germline, CDR1 is MNHNS, CDR2 SASEGT. The CDR3 runs 16 residues. Trimming at V came to 4 bases and at J to 7 bases, leaving 8 bases not matched to a gene. In DNA form, the CDR3 reads TGTGCCAGCAGTGCCGCCGGGACAGGGGGCAGCAACATTCAGTACTTC. Translated: CASSAAGTGGSNIQYF.

This chain uses TRBV7-6 with TRBJ2-7, with a possible D match to TRBD2 (5 bases). The CDR3 has 13 residues. Trimming removed 4 bases at V and 1 base at J, with 8 bases between. Germline V gives CDR1 SGHVS, CDR2 FNYEAQ. This CDR3 is CASSSGDSYEQYF. The CDR3 DNA is TGTGCCAGCAGCTCCGGGGATTCCTACGAGCAGTACTTC.

This rearrangement joins TRBV19 to TRBJ2-7; 9 positions agree with TRBD1. V lost 8 bases and J lost 0; bases outside the gene matches: 5. The germline V gene encodes CDR1 LNHDA and CDR2 SQIVND (reference sequence). The CDR3 length is 14 residues. CDR3 nucleotides: TGTGCCAGTGCGACAGGGGGGGGCTCCTACGAGCAGTACTTC. Its protein product is CASATGGGSYEQYF.

The V gene is TRBV7-2, the J gene TRBJ2-1; 10 bases are shared with TRBD2. Germline V gene data show CDR1 as SGHTA and CDR2 as FQGNSA. The CDR3 covers 14 residues. J lost 5 bases, V lost 5 bases, and 3 bases had no gene match. CDR3 amino acids: CASSVGTSDNEQFF. DNA for the CDR3: TGTGCCAGCAGCGTTGGGACTAGCGACAATGAGCAGTTCTTC.

The rearrangement links TRBV21-1 to TRBJ2-5; TRBD2 reflects the table's D call only, with no check against the DNA. TRBV21-1 is described as a pseudogene. The CDR3 extends over 14 amino acids. The CDR3 spells CASSQRGGRETQYF. The CDR3 coding sequence is TGTGCCAGCAGCCAAAGGGGGGGGAGAGAGACCCAGTACTTC.

The chain couples TRBV5-6 to TRBJ2-7, with 9 bases lining up with TRBD1. Germline V CDR1 and CDR2: SGHDT, YYEEEE. The CDR3 runs 15 residues. Trimming cost V 0 bases and J 4 bases; bases outside gene matches: 5. The CDR3 loop is CASSLAGTGWYEQYV. The CDR3 coding sequence is TGTGCCAGCAGCTTGGCCGGGACAGGGTGGTACGAGCAGTACGTC.

V and J are TRBV5-4 and TRBJ1-1, with 10 bases aligning to TRBD1. V lost 5 bases and J lost 0; bases outside the gene matches: 7. The germline gives CDR1 SGHNT, CDR2 YYREEE (reference sequence). CDR3 length: 16 amino acids. CDR3 region: CASSSGQGGLNTEAFF. CDR3 sequence (DNA): TGTGCCAGCAGTTCAGGACAGGGGGGGTTGAACACTGAAGCTTTCTTT.

The chain employs TRBV7-2 and TRBJ1-5; D is possibly TRBD1 (5 bases). The ends were cut back, 6 bases at V and 4 bases at J, with 10 bases in the middle. The CDR3 has 13 amino acids. Germline V lookup: CDR1 SGHTA, CDR2 FQGNSA. The CDR3 bases are TGTGCCAGCAGTTTTAGGGGTAATCAGCCCCAGCATTTT. Residues: CASSFRGNQPQHF.

CDR3 in amino acids: CASSYQGALGTGELFF. The CDR3 bases are TGCGCCAGCAGCTACCAGGGGGCCTTAGGAACCGGGGAGCTGTTTTTT. This rearrangement joins TRBV5-1 to TRBJ2-2, with 8 positions matching TRBD1. CDR1 and CDR2 (germline): SGHRS, YFSETQ. There are 16 residues in the CDR3. The V gene end was trimmed by 3 bases and the J gene end by 5 bases; junction bases not matched to a gene: 9.

The chain recombines TRBV6-5 with TRBJ1-2; 7 bases fit TRBD1. The V gene end was trimmed by 7 bases and the J gene end by 7 bases; junction bases not matched to a gene: 12. The length of the CDR3 is 14 residues. The germline gives CDR1 MNHEY, CDR2 SVGAGI. The CDR3 DNA is TGTGCCAGCACCCGACAGGGAGGAGGTTTTGGCTACACCTTC. Its translation: CASTRQGGGFGYTF.

This chain connects TRBV28 to TRBJ2-4; D is undetermined. Germline values: CDR1 MDHEN, CDR2 SYDVKM. CDR3 length: 15 residues. V dropped 2 bases and J dropped 0 bases, with 8 bases sitting between them. The CDR3 DNA sequence: TGTGCCAGCAGTTTAGCAAACTTAGCCAAAAACATTCAGTACTTC. Amino acid sequence: CASSLANLAKNIQYF.

The rearrangement joins TRBV10-3 to TRBJ2-5; D is perhaps TRBD2 (5 bases). Trimming took off 10 bases at V and 1 base at J, with 19 bases between the two ends. Germline-derived CDR1 and CDR2 are ENHRY and SYGVKD. The CDR3 has 15 amino acids. As DNA, the CDR3 is TGTGCCACCTCTCGTTGGAGCGCGGGCCAAGAGACCCAGTACTTC. Its translation is CATSRWSAGQETQYF.

In its sample, this clone was seen once. The rearrangement joins TRBV5-1 to TRBJ1-2; D gene unclear. This CDR3 comprises 13 residues. Germline lookup yields CDR1 SGHRS and CDR2 YFSETQ. The V and J ends lost 0 bases and 5 bases respectively, with 8 bases between them. CDR3: CASSLEAVYGYTF. CDR3 bases: TGCGCCAGCAGCTTGGAAGCGGTGTATGGCTACACCTTC.